This T cell receptor beta chain was documented in a study of blood T cells in healthy people across ages. About the research overall: About one barcoded beta molecule per two T cells came from capture by template switching.

The CDR3 contains 15 residues. CDR1 is PRHDT, CDR2 FYEKMQ, per germline (reference sequence). Unmatched junction bases numbered 6, after V lost 3 bases and J lost 2 bases. A sample-barcoded 5' primer and a J-beta primer mix were used in a second PCR of roughly 7 to 11 cycles. MiXCR, run by TCRdb on the 5' RACE reads, gives a single entry per CDR3 protein. Seen here are around 800,000 distinct CDR3 sequences, around 42% observed once, and the top ten hold around 21%. The table lists this clonotype with many counts. Each sample used at least 6 million PBMCs. The rearrangement joins TRBV13 to TRBJ2-7; TRBD1 agrees at 8 bases. The sequencing sample was made of blood. This TCR derives from a man in his fifties or sixties in good health. The CDR3 coding sequence is TGTGCCAGCAGCTTCAGACAGGGGCCGCCCTACGAGCAGTACTTC. Protein: CASSFRQGPPYEQYF.